This is a list of T cell receptor beta chains from one sample in a study of blood T cell repertoires in COVID-19. Using immunoSEQ multiplex PCR, the repertoire was profiled, and TCRdb retains in-frame clones only, with some absent. The sample holds hundreds of thousands of clones, more than 70% seen once. Sequenced sample: PBMCs or T cells enriched from blood (not recorded which). These receptors originate from a woman between 18 and 30 years old who had been exposed to COVID-19. The CDR3 runs from the conserved cysteine through the conserved F or W. The order of the fields is D gene, clone size, J gene, CDR3 length, V gene, CDR3 DNA, CDR3 protein. A D gene is named only where the DNA matches it firmly. Clone size is stated in some rows and not others, as once, few, many or a class when expanded.

D gene: TRBD1; clone size: few; J gene: TRBJ1-5; CDR3 length: 15; V gene: TRBV27; CDR3 DNA: TGTGCCAGCAGTTTTACAGGGGCTTACAATCAGCCCCAGCATTTT; CDR3 protein: CASSFTGAYNQPQHF
D gene: TRBD2; clone size: NA; J gene: TRBJ2-3; CDR3 length: 15; V gene: TRBV9; CDR3 DNA: TGTGCCAGCAGCGTAGACTGGCGGGGGGAAGATACGCAGTATTTT; CDR3 protein: CASSVDWRGEDTQYF
D gene: NA; clone size: NA; J gene: TRBJ1-2; CDR3 length: 13; V gene: TRBV7-2; CDR3 DNA: TGTGCCAGCAGCCCTGATGGAGGGTCTGGCTACACCTTC; CDR3 protein: CASSPDGGSGYTF
D gene: NA; clone size: NA; J gene: TRBJ2-1; CDR3 length: 16; V gene: TRBV11-3; CDR3 DNA: TGTGCCAGCAGCTTAGGCAACTCGGGGTCCTACAATGAGCAGTTCTTC; CDR3 protein: CASSLGNSGSYNEQFF
D gene: NA; clone size: NA; J gene: TRBJ1-5; CDR3 length: 12; V gene: TRBV12-3/TRBV12-4; CDR3 DNA: TGTGCCAGCAGTTTAGCGGAGATCCCCCAGCATTTT; CDR3 protein: CASSLAEIPQHF
D gene: NA; clone size: once; J gene: TRBJ1-3; CDR3 length: 14; V gene: TRBV19; CDR3 DNA: TGTGCCAGTAGTCGAGGGGGCTCTGGAAACACCATATATTTT; CDR3 protein: CASSRGGSGNTIYF
D gene: NA; clone size: NA; J gene: TRBJ1-6; CDR3 length: 14; V gene: TRBV7-9; CDR3 DNA: TGTGCCAGCAGCTTAACCACAGGCGAGTCACCCCTCCACTTT; CDR3 protein: CASSLTTGESPLHF
D gene: NA; clone size: NA; J gene: TRBJ1-2; CDR3 length: 14; V gene: TRBV6-5; CDR3 DNA: TGTGCCAGCAGTTACACAACCGCTAACTATGGCTACACCTTC; CDR3 protein: CASSYTTANYGYTF
D gene: NA; clone size: few; J gene: TRBJ2-7; CDR3 length: 14; V gene: TRBV27; CDR3 DNA: TGTGCCAGCAGTTTATTGGGGCAGTTTTACGAGCAGTACTTC; CDR3 protein: CASSLLGQFYEQYF
D gene: TRBD2; clone size: NA; J gene: TRBJ2-7; CDR3 length: 15; V gene: TRBV5-4; CDR3 DNA: TGTGCCAGCAGCCCGTGGGGGGGGTCGTCGTACGAGCAGTACTTC; CDR3 protein: CASSPWGGSSYEQYF
D gene: TRBD2; clone size: NA; J gene: TRBJ2-3; CDR3 length: 16; V gene: TRBV12-5; CDR3 DNA: TGTGCTAGTGGTTACTCCCTAGCGGGGACCACAGATACGCAGTATTTT; CDR3 protein: CASGYSLAGTTDTQYF
D gene: NA; clone size: NA; J gene: TRBJ1-1; CDR3 length: 12; V gene: TRBV10-2; CDR3 DNA: TGCGCCAGCAGTGGCGGAAGCACTGAAGCTTTCTTT; CDR3 protein: CASSGGSTEAFF
D gene: NA; clone size: NA; J gene: TRBJ2-3; CDR3 length: 14; V gene: TRBV15; CDR3 DNA: TGTGCCACCAGCAGAGACAGGGGTGCAGATACGCAGTATTTT; CDR3 protein: CATSRDRGADTQYF
D gene: TRBD2; clone size: NA; J gene: TRBJ2-1; CDR3 length: 15; V gene: TRBV27; CDR3 DNA: TGTGCCAGCAGGACGGGACTAGGATCGCCCTATGAGCAGTTCTTC; CDR3 protein: CASRTGLGSPYEQFF
D gene: TRBD1; clone size: NA; J gene: TRBJ1-6; CDR3 length: 15; V gene: TRBV11-2; CDR3 DNA: TGTGCCAGCAGCTTGGACAGGGGTCCAAATTCACCCCTCCACTTT; CDR3 protein: CASSLDRGPNSPLHF
D gene: TRBD1; clone size: NA; J gene: TRBJ2-5; CDR3 length: 14; V gene: TRBV9; CDR3 DNA: TGTGCCAGCAAACCCGGGACAGGACAAGAGACCCAGTACTTC; CDR3 protein: CASKPGTGQETQYF
D gene: NA; clone size: NA; J gene: TRBJ2-7; CDR3 length: 12; V gene: TRBV6-5; CDR3 DNA: TGTGCCAGCAAAGGCGGTACCTACGAGCAGTACTTC; CDR3 protein: CASKGGTYEQYF
D gene: TRBD2; clone size: NA; J gene: TRBJ2-5; CDR3 length: 14; V gene: TRBV18; CDR3 DNA: TGTGCCAGCTCACCACCCTGGGGAGGGGAGACCCAGTACTTC; CDR3 protein: CASSPPWGGETQYF
D gene: NA; clone size: NA; J gene: TRBJ2-2; CDR3 length: 15; V gene: TRBV15; CDR3 DNA: TGTGCCACCAGCAGAGGTGGGGAAGGGGCCGGGGAGCTGTTTTTT; CDR3 protein: CATSRGGEGAGELFF
D gene: NA; clone size: NA; J gene: TRBJ1-1; CDR3 length: 15; V gene: TRBV19; CDR3 DNA: TGTGCCAGTAGTATCCCGAGCCAGGGCGGCACTGAAGCTTTCTTT; CDR3 protein: CASSIPSQGGTEAFF
D gene: TRBD2; clone size: NA; J gene: TRBJ2-7; CDR3 length: 15; V gene: TRBV27; CDR3 DNA: TGTGCCAGCAGGCACTCAGCGGGAGGAGGGTACGAGCAGTACTTC; CDR3 protein: CASRHSAGGGYEQYF
D gene: NA; clone size: NA; J gene: TRBJ1-6; CDR3 length: 17; V gene: TRBV15; CDR3 DNA: TGTGCCACCAGCAGAGATCCCTTGAGCTCCTATAATTCACCCCTCCACTTT; CDR3 protein: CATSRDPLSSYNSPLHF
D gene: TRBD1; clone size: NA; J gene: TRBJ1-5; CDR3 length: 15; V gene: TRBV7-2; CDR3 DNA: TGTGCCAGCAGCCCCCCGGGACAGTTGAATCAGCCCCAGCATTTT; CDR3 protein: CASSPPGQLNQPQHF
D gene: NA; clone size: NA; J gene: TRBJ1-5; CDR3 length: 13; V gene: TRBV30; CDR3 DNA: TGTGCCTGGAGGGACAGTCTAAATCAGCCCCAGCATTTT; CDR3 protein: CAWRDSLNQPQHF
D gene: TRBD2; clone size: NA; J gene: TRBJ2-1; CDR3 length: 16; V gene: TRBV6-2/TRBV6-3; CDR3 DNA: TGTGCCAGCAGTCTACTAGCGGGGGGGCCGTATAGTGAGCAGTTCTTC; CDR3 protein: CASSLLAGGPYSEQFF
D gene: NA; clone size: NA; J gene: TRBJ2-5; CDR3 length: 14; V gene: TRBV7-9; CDR3 DNA: TGTGCCAGCAGCTTAGGAGGGTATCAAGAGACCCAGTACTTC; CDR3 protein: CASSLGGYQETQYF
D gene: TRBD2; clone size: NA; J gene: TRBJ2-3; CDR3 length: 18; V gene: TRBV10-2; CDR3 DNA: TGCGCCAGCAAACGATGGGGTAGCGGGGGGGCCTATACAGATACGCAGTATTTT; CDR3 protein: CASKRWGSGGAYTDTQYF
D gene: TRBD1; clone size: once; J gene: TRBJ2-7; CDR3 length: 14; V gene: TRBV27; CDR3 DNA: TGTGCCAGCGGATTTAGGACAGGGGACATCGAGCAGTACTTC; CDR3 protein: CASGFRTGDIEQYF
D gene: TRBD1; clone size: NA; J gene: TRBJ2-1; CDR3 length: 19; V gene: TRBV9; CDR3 DNA: TGTGCCAGCAGCGTAGCCTGGACAGGGAGAGGGTCAGGGTACAATGAGCAGTTCTTC; CDR3 protein: CASSVAWTGRGSGYNEQFF